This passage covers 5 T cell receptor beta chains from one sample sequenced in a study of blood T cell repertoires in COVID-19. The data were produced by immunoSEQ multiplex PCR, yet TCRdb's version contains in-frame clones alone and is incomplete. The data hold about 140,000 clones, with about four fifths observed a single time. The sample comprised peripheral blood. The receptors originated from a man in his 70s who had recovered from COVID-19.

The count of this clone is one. CDR3 nucleotides: TGCGCCAGCAGCCCGACAGGGCCCAATGAGCAGTTCTTC. Amino acid sequence: CASSPTGPNEQFF. The rearrangement joins TRBV23-1 to TRBJ2-1, with 7 nucleotides matching TRBD1. TRBV23-1 is filed as an ORF, its function uncertain. This CDR3 spans 13 amino acids. J gave up 6 bases and V 6 bases, and 5 bases lay outside the gene matches.

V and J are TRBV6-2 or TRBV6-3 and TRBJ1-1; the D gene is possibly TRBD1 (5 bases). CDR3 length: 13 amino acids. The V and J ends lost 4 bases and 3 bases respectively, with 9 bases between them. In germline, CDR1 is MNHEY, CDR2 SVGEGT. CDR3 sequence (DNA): TGTGCCAGCAGTTTATCAGGGTACACTGAAGCTTTCTTT. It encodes CASSLSGYTEAFF.

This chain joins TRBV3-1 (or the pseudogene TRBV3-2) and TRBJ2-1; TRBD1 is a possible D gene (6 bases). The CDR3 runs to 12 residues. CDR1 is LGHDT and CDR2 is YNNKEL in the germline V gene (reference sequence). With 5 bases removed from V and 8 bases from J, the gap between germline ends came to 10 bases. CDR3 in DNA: TGTGCCAGCAGCGGCAGGGGCTATGAGCAGTTCTTC. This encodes CASSGRGYEQFF.

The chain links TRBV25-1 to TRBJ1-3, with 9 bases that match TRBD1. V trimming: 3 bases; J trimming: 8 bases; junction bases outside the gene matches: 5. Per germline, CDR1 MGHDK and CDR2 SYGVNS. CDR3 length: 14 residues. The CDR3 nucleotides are TGTGCCAGCAGTGACTCGGGACAGGGTGACACCATATATTTT. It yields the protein CASSDSGQGDTIYF.

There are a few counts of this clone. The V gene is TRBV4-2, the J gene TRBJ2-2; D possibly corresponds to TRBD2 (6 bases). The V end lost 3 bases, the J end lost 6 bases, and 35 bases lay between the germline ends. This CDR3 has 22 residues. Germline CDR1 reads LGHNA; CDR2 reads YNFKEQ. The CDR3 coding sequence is TGTGCCAGCAGCCATGGGACTCTAGGGACGTTACGGGAACTCGAGTTACCCGGGGAGCTGTTTTTT. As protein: CASSHGTLGTLRELELPGELFF.